This T cell receptor beta chain originates from a study of OX40 agonist ivuxolimab in advanced cancers. Study background: Patients were dosed intravenously with ivuxolimab at 0.01 to 10 mg/kg every 2 weeks. Eligibility admitted prior anti-PD-1, anti-PD-L1 or anti-CTLA-4 therapy; around 42% had some.

This clone was detected once. Its antigen is still unknown. Study results and limitations: Low normalized T-cell clonal expansion was additionally recorded for some nonresponders.

The table came from immunoSEQ multiplex PCR; TCRdb's copy has only in-frame clones and leaves some out. Of tens of thousands of clones in the sample, about 90% are singletons; the top ten hold roughly 7%. The TCR was taken from an adult with an advanced solid tumor such as melanoma, head and neck, liver or kidney cancer. The sample here was CD4+ or CD8+ T cells sorted from blood, taken in a trial of the OX40 agonist ivuxolimab.

The CDR3 nucleotides read TGTGCCAGCAGCTCCCGCACTAGGAACTCGAACTACGAGCAGTACTTC. The encoded protein is CASSSRTRNSNYEQYF. The chain links TRBV5-6 to TRBJ2-7; D is perhaps TRBD2 (5 bases). This CDR3 has 16 amino acids. From germline, CDR1 is SGHDT and CDR2 YYEEEE. Trimming pared 3 bases from V and 3 bases from J, leaving 19 bases between.